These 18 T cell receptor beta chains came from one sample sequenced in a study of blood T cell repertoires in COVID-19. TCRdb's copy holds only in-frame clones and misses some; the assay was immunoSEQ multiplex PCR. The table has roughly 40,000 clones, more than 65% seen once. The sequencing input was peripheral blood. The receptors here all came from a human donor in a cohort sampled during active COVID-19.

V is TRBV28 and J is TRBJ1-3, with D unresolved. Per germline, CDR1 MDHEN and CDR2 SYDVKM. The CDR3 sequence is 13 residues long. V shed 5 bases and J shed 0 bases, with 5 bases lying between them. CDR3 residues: CASSPPSGNTIYF. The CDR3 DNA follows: TGTGCCAGCAGTCCTCCCTCTGGAAACACCATATATTTT.

The CDR3: CASSQEVGLEGQETQYF. Here the CDR3 DNA reads TGTGCCAGCAGCCAAGAGGTGGGCCTCGAGGGCCAAGAGACCCAGTACTTC. The chain uses TRBV4-2 and TRBJ2-5; weak D call: TRBD2 (5 bases). Trimming pared 0 bases from V and 1 base from J, leaving 15 bases between. The CDR3 consists of 17 residues. Germline CDR1 reads LGHNA; CDR2 reads YNFKEQ.

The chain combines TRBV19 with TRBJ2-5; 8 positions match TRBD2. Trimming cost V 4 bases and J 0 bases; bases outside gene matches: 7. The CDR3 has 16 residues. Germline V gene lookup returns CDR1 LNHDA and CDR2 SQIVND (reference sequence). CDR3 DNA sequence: TGTGCCAGTAGTAGCTTCTGGCGGGGGGACCAAGAGACCCAGTACTTC. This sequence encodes CASSSFWRGDQETQYF.

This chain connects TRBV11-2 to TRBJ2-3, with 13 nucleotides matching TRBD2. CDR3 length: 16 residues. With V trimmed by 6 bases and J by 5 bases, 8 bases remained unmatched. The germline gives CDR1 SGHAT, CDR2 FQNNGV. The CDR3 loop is CASSMGGLAGLDTQYF. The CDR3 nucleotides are TGTGCCAGCAGTATGGGGGGACTAGCGGGATTAGATACGCAGTATTTT.

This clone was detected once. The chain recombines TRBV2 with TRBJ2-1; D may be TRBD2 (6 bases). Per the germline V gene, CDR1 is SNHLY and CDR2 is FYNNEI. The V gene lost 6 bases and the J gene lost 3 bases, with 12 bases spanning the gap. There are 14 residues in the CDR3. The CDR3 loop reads CASSLAAGYNEQFF. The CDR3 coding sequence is TGTGCCAGCAGCTTAGCGGCCGGCTACAATGAGCAGTTCTTC.

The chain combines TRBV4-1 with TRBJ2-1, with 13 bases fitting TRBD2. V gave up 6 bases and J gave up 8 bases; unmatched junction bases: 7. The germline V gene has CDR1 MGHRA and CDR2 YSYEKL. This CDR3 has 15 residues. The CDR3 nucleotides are TGCGCCAGCAGACTAGCGGGAGGGGTAAGGTATGAGCAGTTCTTC. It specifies CASRLAGGVRYEQFF.

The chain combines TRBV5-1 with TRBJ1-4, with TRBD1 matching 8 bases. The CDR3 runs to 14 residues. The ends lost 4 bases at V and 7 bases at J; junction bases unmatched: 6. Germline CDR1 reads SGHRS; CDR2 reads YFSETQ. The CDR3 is CASSRDRFGEKLFF. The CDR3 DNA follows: TGCGCCAGCAGCAGGGACAGGTTTGGTGAAAAACTGTTTTTT.

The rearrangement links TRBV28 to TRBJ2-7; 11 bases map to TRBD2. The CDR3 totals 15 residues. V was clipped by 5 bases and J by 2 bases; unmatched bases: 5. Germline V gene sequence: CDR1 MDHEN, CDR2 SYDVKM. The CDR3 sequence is CASSNLSGRAYEQYF. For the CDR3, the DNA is TGTGCCAGCAGTAACCTTAGCGGGAGGGCCTACGAGCAGTACTTC.

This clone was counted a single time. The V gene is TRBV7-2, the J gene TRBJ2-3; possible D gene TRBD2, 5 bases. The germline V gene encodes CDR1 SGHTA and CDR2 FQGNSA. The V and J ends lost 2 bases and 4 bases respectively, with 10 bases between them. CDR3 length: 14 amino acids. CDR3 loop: CASSLRGRADTQYF. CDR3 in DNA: TGTGCCAGCAGCTTACGGGGTAGAGCAGATACGCAGTATTTT.

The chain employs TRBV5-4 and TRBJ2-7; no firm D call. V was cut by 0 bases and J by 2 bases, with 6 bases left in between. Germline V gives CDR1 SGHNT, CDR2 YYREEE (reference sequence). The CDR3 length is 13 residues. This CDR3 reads CASSLVGTYEQYF. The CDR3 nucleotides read TGTGCCAGCAGCTTGGTTGGCACCTACGAGCAGTACTTC.

The CDR3 reads CASSSGPAQAFF. Here the CDR3 DNA reads TGTGCCAGTAGTTCTGGGCCCGCGCAGGCTTTCTTT. The V and J genes are TRBV19 and TRBJ1-1; D call uncertain. V lost 5 bases and J lost 11, with 15 bases in between. The CDR3 sequence is 12 residues long. CDR1 is LNHDA and CDR2 is SQIVND in the germline V gene (reference sequence).

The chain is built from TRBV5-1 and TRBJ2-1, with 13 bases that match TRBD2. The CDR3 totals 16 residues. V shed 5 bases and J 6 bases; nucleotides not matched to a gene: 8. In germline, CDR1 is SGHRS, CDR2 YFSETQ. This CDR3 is CASRPPGLAGSNEQFF. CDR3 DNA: TGCGCCAGCAGGCCCCCGGGACTAGCGGGAAGCAATGAGCAGTTCTTC.

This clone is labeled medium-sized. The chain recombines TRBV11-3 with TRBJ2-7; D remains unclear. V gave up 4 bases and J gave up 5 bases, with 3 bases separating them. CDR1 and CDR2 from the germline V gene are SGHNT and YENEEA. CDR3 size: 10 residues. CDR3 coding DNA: TGTGCCAGCAGCTACAACGAGCAGTACTTC. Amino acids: CASSYNEQYF.

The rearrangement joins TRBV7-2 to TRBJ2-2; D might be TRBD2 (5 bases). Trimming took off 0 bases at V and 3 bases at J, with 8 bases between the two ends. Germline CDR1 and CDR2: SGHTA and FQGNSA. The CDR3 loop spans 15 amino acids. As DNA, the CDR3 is TGTGCCAGCAGCTTAGCGGGAGCGTACACCGGGGAGCTGTTTTTT. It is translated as CASSLAGAYTGELFF.

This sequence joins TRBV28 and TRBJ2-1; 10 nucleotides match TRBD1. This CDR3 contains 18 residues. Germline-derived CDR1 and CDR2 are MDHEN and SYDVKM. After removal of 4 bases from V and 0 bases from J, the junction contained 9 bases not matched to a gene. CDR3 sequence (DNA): TGTGCCAGCAGTTCCGAACCGGGACAGGGGACCTCCTACAATGAGCAGTTCTTC. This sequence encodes CASSSEPGQGTSYNEQFF.

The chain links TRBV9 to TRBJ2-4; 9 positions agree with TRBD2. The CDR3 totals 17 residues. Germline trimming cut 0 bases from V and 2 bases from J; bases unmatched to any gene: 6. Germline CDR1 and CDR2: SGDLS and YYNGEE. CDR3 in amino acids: CASSVGPAGGTKNIQYF. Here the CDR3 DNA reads TGTGCCAGCAGCGTAGGGCCAGCGGGAGGTACCAAAAACATTCAGTACTTC.

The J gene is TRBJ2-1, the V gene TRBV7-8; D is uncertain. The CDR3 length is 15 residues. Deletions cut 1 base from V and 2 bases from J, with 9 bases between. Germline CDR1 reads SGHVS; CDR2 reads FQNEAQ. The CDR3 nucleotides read TGTGCCAGCAGCTTAGGGCTAGAGGCCTACAATGAGCAGTTCTTC. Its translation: CASSLGLEAYNEQFF.

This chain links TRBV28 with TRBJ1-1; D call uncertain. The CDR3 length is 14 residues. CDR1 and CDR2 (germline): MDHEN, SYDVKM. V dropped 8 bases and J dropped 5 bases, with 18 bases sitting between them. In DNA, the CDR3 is TGTGCCAGCGTACCCGGCTCGCCGGGAACTGAAGCTTTCTTT. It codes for CASVPGSPGTEAFF.